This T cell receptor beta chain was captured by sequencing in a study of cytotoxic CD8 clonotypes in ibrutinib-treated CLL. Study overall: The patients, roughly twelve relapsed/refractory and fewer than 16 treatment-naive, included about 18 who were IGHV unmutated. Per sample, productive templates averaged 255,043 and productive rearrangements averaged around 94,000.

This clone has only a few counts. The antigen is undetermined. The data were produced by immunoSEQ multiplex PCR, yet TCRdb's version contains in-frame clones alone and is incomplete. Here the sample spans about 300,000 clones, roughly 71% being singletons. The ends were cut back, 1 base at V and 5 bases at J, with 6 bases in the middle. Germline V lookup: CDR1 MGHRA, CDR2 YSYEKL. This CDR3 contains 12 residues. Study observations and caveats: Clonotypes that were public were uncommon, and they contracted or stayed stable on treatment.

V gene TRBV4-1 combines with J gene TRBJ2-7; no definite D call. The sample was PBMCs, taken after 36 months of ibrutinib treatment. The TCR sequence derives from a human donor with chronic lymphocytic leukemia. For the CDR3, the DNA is TGCGCCAGCAGCCAAGTTTATGACGAGCAGTACTTC. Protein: CASSQVYDEQYF.